The 9 T cell receptor beta chains below were found in one sample sequenced in a study of blood T cell repertoires in COVID-19. Method: immunoSEQ multiplex PCR; TCRdb's copy keeps in-frame clones and lacks some. The repertoire holds about 88,000 clones, with 90% as singletons. The source material was peripheral blood. The receptors shown here come from a man aged 55 to 70 with acute or convalescent COVID-19.

The chain uses TRBV19 and TRBJ2-3; D gene uncertain. This CDR3 is 12 amino acids long. V was pared by 3 bases and J by 4 bases, with 5 bases between. Looked up from germline, CDR1 is LNHDA and CDR2 is SQIVND (reference sequence). CDR3 region: CASSMRSDTQYF. CDR3 bases: TGTGCCAGTAGTATGCGGTCAGATACGCAGTATTTT.

This clone was detected a few times. V is TRBV29-1 and J is TRBJ2-1, with 8 bases matching TRBD2. This CDR3 comprises 11 residues. CDR1 is SQVTM, CDR2 ANQGSEA, per germline. Trimming took 3 bases from V and 15 from J; bases not matched to a gene: 7. CDR3 sequence (DNA): TGCAGCGTTGATTGGGGACTAGTTTCGTTCTTC. Residues: CSVDWGLVSFF.

The CDR3 nucleotides read TGTGCCAGCAGGAAGAGGGAGACCTCTGGAAACACCATATATTTT. It codes for CASRKRETSGNTIYF. The V gene is TRBV28, the J gene TRBJ1-3; D unresolved. The ends were cut back, 6 bases at V and 0 bases at J, with 12 bases in the middle. The CDR3 has 15 residues. Germline lookup yields CDR1 MDHEN and CDR2 SYDVKM.

In this sample, this clone turned up a few times. J is TRBJ2-1 and V is TRBV5-3, with TRBD2 matching 14 bases. TRBV5-3 is an ORF for which the function is uncertain. CDR3 length: 16 amino acids. The ends lost 4 bases at V and 7 bases at J; junction bases unmatched: 7. The CDR3 protein is CARSPGLAGGGNEQFF. DNA of the CDR3: TGTGCCAGAAGCCCCGGACTAGCGGGAGGTGGTAATGAGCAGTTCTTC.

The V call is TRBV19, the J call TRBJ2-7, with TRBD1 identical over 9 bases. Germline values: CDR1 LNHDA, CDR2 SQIVND (reference sequence). CDR3 length: 15 residues. Losses at the gene ends were 6 bases for V and 0 bases for J; bases not matched to a gene: 6. The CDR3 loop reads CASSPRDRVSYEQYF. The CDR3, as DNA: TGTGCCAGTAGCCCGCGGGACAGGGTCTCCTACGAGCAGTACTTC.

J is TRBJ1-6 and V is TRBV28, with TRBD1 identical over 7 bases. The junction had 8 bases not matched to a gene; V was cut back by 6 bases and J by 6 bases. From germline, CDR1 is MDHEN and CDR2 SYDVKM. This CDR3 is 15 amino acids long. CDR3 sequence: CASRSRDSFNSPLHF. As DNA, the CDR3 is TGTGCCAGCAGAAGTCGGGACAGCTTTAATTCACCCCTCCACTTT.

This chain connects TRBV6-4 to TRBJ1-2; a weak D match, TRBD1 (6 bases). V lost 4 bases to trimming and J lost 8 bases, with 14 bases between them. Germline V gene sequence: CDR1 MRHNA, CDR2 SNTAGT. This CDR3 spans 13 amino acids. The CDR3 nucleotides are TGTGCCAGCAGTGGCCCACAGGGTAGAGGCTACACCTTC. This sequence encodes CASSGPQGRGYTF.

This clone was counted a few times. V gene TRBV18 combines with J gene TRBJ2-7; weak D call: TRBD2 (6 bases). The germline V and J ends were trimmed by 4 bases and 4 bases, with 14 bases remaining between them. The CDR3 spans 14 residues. Germline values: CDR1 KGHSH, CDR2 LQKENI. This CDR3 is CASSRSGTDYEQYF. CDR3 sequence (DNA): TGTGCCAGCTCACGTTCCGGGACTGATTACGAGCAGTACTTC.

The V gene is TRBV9, the J gene TRBJ1-4, with 9 bases aligning to TRBD1. Germline CDR1 is SGDLS and CDR2 is YYNGEE. The CDR3 sequence is 15 residues long. V gave up 4 bases and J gave up 8 bases; unmatched junction bases: 9. As DNA, the CDR3 is TGTGCCAGCAGCCCAAGCTGGGACAGGGAAGAAAAACTGTTTTTT. Translation: CASSPSWDREEKLFF.